This TCR beta chain was retrieved from a study of blood T cell repertoires in COVID-19 (dated by TCRdb to about 2020). At the level of the whole study: Samples covering the acute and convalescent phases of COVID-19 were provided by collaborators in the United States, Italy and Spain. The material from the prospective study consisted of cDNA or gDNA derived from T cells, B-cell-depleted T cells, or PBMCs. Deeply sampled blood TCRbeta repertoires from subjects exposed to, actively infected with, or recovered from COVID-19 were included in the dataset. A freely available public database, intended as a resource for researchers studying the immune response to SARS-CoV-2, is where the repertoires were released. The samples were drawn from the first 160 participants of the ongoing ImmuneRACE study and from over 950 subjects provided by 6 global collaborators. Nearly every sample came with metadata listing a de-identified subject ID, COVID-19 status, age in years and sex. HLA class I and class II types, where available, came from metadata supplied by the sample provider rather than from assay-based typing. The paper as a whole reports these results and caveats: How much clinical and demographic metadata was included differed by source and by participant, and the metadata was provided uncurated.

One collaborating source in Seattle enrolled patients during active infection and followed them longitudinally through the course of disease. Collaborating institutions collected whole blood in K2EDTA tubes following their own protocols. For TCRbeta analysis, collaborators shipped samples as frozen whole blood, isolated PBMCs, or DNA extracted from either of those sample types. Inclusive of the bounding cysteine and phenylalanine, the CDR3 is 13 residues long. The CDR3 DNA has 39 bases and is translated from base 1. V loses 6 bases of germline sequence and J loses 0 bases, and the interval between the two ends is 3 bases. CDR1 and CDR2 (SGHAT, FQNNGV) derive from the germline V gene. TCRbeta CDR3 regions were amplified from genomic DNA by means of the immunoSEQ Assay, a bias-controlled multiplex PCR. The original methods were these. The number of nucleated cells in each sample was estimated from the amplification of reference gene primers within the assay. To quantify the absolute abundance of each unique TCRbeta CDR3 rearrangement, sequence reads were collapsed and filtered. For each sample, productive Simpson clonality was calculated as the square root of Simpson's diversity index over productive rearrangements. Imported from immuneACCESS, the table was reduced by TCRdb to in-frame sequences with V and J called. These copies leave out some clones; in studies compared against another copy, an unresolved V gene accounts for under half, and the cause of the remainder is not known. V, J and clone size reflect that table, while D and trimming were determined from the DNA. For this sample the table gives roughly 140,000 clones, of which 80% to 90% were detected only once. 8% of the sample comes from the top ten.

On this clone: Its antigen remains undetermined. Qualities for individual bases were not recorded, and no much larger clone is one base off.

The source is a woman aged 55 to 70 with COVID-19, enrolled during active disease. The chain is encoded by TRBV11-2 joined to TRBJ2-6; there is no confident call for the D gene. The sequenced sample consisted of peripheral blood. CDR3 reads: CASSRSGANVLTF. DNA sequence: TGTGCCAGCAGTCGCTCTGGGGCCAACGTCCTGACTTTC.